The 26 T cell receptor beta chains listed next were all sequenced from one sample in a study of T-cell memory formation after mild COVID-19. TCRdb re-derived calls from the 5' RACE reads in MiXCR, one entry per CDR3 protein. The data contain approximately 490,000 distinct CDR3 sequences, roughly 20% of them singletons. The specimen sequenced was PBMCs or a T cell subset sorted from them (not recorded which). Every receptor here comes from an adult woman who had mild COVID-19 (a few samples of this study predate the infection). Cell type and time point are not known.

This clonotype was seen at least ten times. The CDR3, as DNA: TGTGCCAGCTCCCCCCAGGGGGGGCATAACTATGGCTACACCTTC. Its protein product is CASSPQGGHNYGYTF. The J gene is TRBJ1-2, the V gene TRBV18, with 7 nucleotides matching TRBD1. The V and J ends lost 6 bases and 1 base, in that order; junction bases with no gene match: 8. The germline CDR1 and CDR2 sequences are KGHSH and LQKENI. The CDR3 runs 15 residues.

The chain carries TRBV5-1 and TRBJ2-3; 14 positions match TRBD2. Germline V gene data show CDR1 as SGHRS and CDR2 as YFSETQ. Losses at the gene ends were 0 bases for V and 4 bases for J; bases not matched to a gene: 4. This CDR3 contains 17 residues. The CDR3 protein is CASSLGTSGGPADTQYF. The CDR3 DNA reads TGCGCCAGCAGCTTGGGGACTAGCGGGGGGCCCGCAGATACGCAGTATTTT.

V usage is TRBV20-1 and J usage is TRBJ2-5; 10 positions match TRBD2. The junction had 1 base not matched to a gene; V was cut back by 0 bases and J by 3 bases. Germline assignment: CDR1 DFQATT and CDR2 SNEGSKA (reference sequence). This CDR3 spans 14 amino acids. The CDR3 DNA reads as TGCAGTGCTAGAGATACTAGCGGGAAAGAGACCCAGTACTTC. It codes for CSARDTSGKETQYF.

Only a few counts were recorded for this clonotype. This chain uses TRBV6-2 or TRBV6-3 with TRBJ1-1; possible D gene TRBD1, 5 bases. The ends were cut back, 6 bases at V and 1 base at J, with 12 bases in the middle. The germline CDR1 and CDR2 sequences are MNHEY and SVGEGT. This CDR3 region has 14 residues. CDR3 DNA sequence: TGTGCCAGCAGCCTAATCGGGGGGAACACTGAAGCTTTCTTT. Its translation: CASSLIGGNTEAFF.

This clonotype came up a few times. The gene calls are TRBV5-6 and TRBJ2-4; D perhaps matches TRBD2 (6 bases). V lost 2 bases and J lost 7, with 16 bases in between. This CDR3 has 15 amino acids. From germline, CDR1 is SGHDT and CDR2 YYEEEE. In DNA, the CDR3 is TGTGCCAGCAGCTTTTCCGGTTTCCGGGAGAACATTCAGTACTTC. It codes for CASSFSGFRENIQYF.

The chain employs TRBV24-1 and TRBJ2-1, with TRBD1 matching over 8 bases. Germline trimming cut 1 base from V and 9 bases from J; bases unmatched to any gene: 10. CDR3 length: 16 residues. Per germline, CDR1 KGHDR and CDR2 SFDVKD. The CDR3 is CATSDLADRVPSEQFF. The CDR3 DNA follows: TGTGCCACCAGTGATTTAGCGGACAGGGTTCCGAGTGAGCAGTTCTTC.

This clonotype has more than one count but fewer than ten. The chain has TRBV19 and TRBJ1-3; no clear D gene. The V end was cut by 9 bases, the J end by 3 bases, with 15 bases between. CDR3 length: 14 amino acids. Looked up from germline, CDR1 is LNHDA and CDR2 is SQIVND (reference sequence). CDR3 residues: CASQILGFGNTIYF. The CDR3 nucleotides are TGTGCCAGCCAAATTCTGGGCTTTGGAAACACCATATATTTT.

The gene calls are TRBV6-1 and TRBJ1-5; tentatively, D is TRBD1 (5 bases). Deletions cut 8 bases from V and 2 bases from J, with 16 bases between. CDR3 length: 15 residues. The germline V gene has CDR1 MNHNS and CDR2 SASEGT. Written as DNA, the CDR3 is TGTGCCAGCGGGGGGTGGTGGAATGGCAATCAGCCCCAGCATTTT. Protein product: CASGGWWNGNQPQHF.

This clonotype was detected many times. J is TRBJ2-7 and V is TRBV5-1; possibly TRBD1 for D (5 bases). The V end was cut by 0 bases, the J end by 2 bases, with 15 bases between. CDR1 and CDR2 from the germline V gene are SGHRS and YFSETQ. CDR3 length: 16 residues. Here the CDR3 DNA reads TGCGCCAGCAGCTTGGAGTCCGTACAGGACACCTACGAGCAGTACTTC. The encoded protein is CASSLESVQDTYEQYF.

The V gene is TRBV12-3 or TRBV12-4, the J gene TRBJ1-2; 7 bases are a match to TRBD1. The CDR3 consists of 13 residues. Losses at the gene ends were 5 bases for V and 6 bases for J; bases not matched to a gene: 6. The CDR3 sequence: CASSRPGGDGYTF. The CDR3 DNA reads TGTGCCAGCAGTCGACCAGGGGGGGATGGCTACACCTTC.

The chain is built from TRBV13 and TRBJ2-7; D call uncertain. CDR3 length: 15 residues. Trimming cost V 5 bases and J 2 bases, with 16 bases left between them. From germline, CDR1 is PRHDT and CDR2 FYEKMQ (reference sequence). CDR3 amino acids: CASSLLGMGTYEQYF. In DNA form, the CDR3 reads TGTGCCAGCAGCCTCCTGGGGATGGGGACCTACGAGCAGTACTTC. Together with reference TRBV13 and TRBJ2-7, the CDR3 gives the full variable domain: AAGVIQSPRHLIKEKRETATLKCYPIPRHDTVYWYQQGPGQDPQFLISFYEKMQSDKGSIPDRFSAQQFSDYHSELNMSSLELGDSALYFCASSLLGMGTYEQYFGPGTRLTVT.

This clonotype was observed at least ten times. The rearrangement uses TRBV5-1 and TRBJ2-5; TRBD1 is a possible D gene (5 bases). V was trimmed by 3 bases and J by 5 bases, leaving 8 bases between them. Germline CDR1 reads SGHRS; CDR2 reads YFSETQ. CDR3 size: 12 residues. This CDR3 reads CASSSGLETQYF. The DNA for the CDR3 is TGCGCCAGCAGCTCAGGGTTGGAGACCCAGTACTTC. Full variable domain (outside the CDR3, taken from reference TRBV5-1 and TRBJ2-5): KAGVTQTPRYLIKTRGQQVTLSCSPISGHRSVSWYQQTPGQGLQFLFEYFSETQRNKGNFPGRFSGRQFSNSRSEMNVSTLELGDSALYLCASSSGLETQYFGPGTRLLVL.

This rearrangement joins TRBV6-2 or TRBV6-3 to TRBJ1-2; no clear D. The V end lost 7 bases, the J end lost 1 base, and 13 bases lay between the germline ends. In germline, CDR1 is MNHEY, CDR2 SVGEGT. The CDR3 extends over 14 amino acids. CDR3: CASTYEVINYGYTF. The CDR3 DNA sequence: TGTGCCAGCACCTATGAAGTTATTAACTATGGCTACACCTTC.

This clonotype turned up a few times. The chain has TRBV19 and TRBJ2-3; no clear D. Germline CDR1 and CDR2: LNHDA and SQIVND (reference sequence). Trimming took 2 bases from V and 6 from J, leaving 6 bases between them. The CDR3 runs 12 residues. This CDR3 reads CASSISGDTQYF. The CDR3 coding sequence is TGTGCCAGTAGTATATCCGGGGATACGCAGTATTTT.

This clonotype occurred a few times. The chain uses TRBV30 and TRBJ2-7; TRBD2 matches at 8 bases. The length of the CDR3 is 15 residues. Losses at the gene ends were 3 bases for V and 4 bases for J; bases not matched to a gene: 11. The germline gives CDR1 GTSNPN, CDR2 SVGIG (reference sequence). CDR3: CAWSPSGGGWYEQYF. The DNA for the CDR3 is TGTGCCTGGAGCCCATCGGGGGGGGGATGGTACGAGCAGTACTTC.

The chain combines TRBV4-2 with TRBJ2-5, with D possibly being TRBD1 (5 bases). The length of the CDR3 is 15 residues. Per the germline V gene, CDR1 is LGHNA and CDR2 is YNFKEQ. Trimming shortened V by 0 bases and J by 2 bases, and 10 bases separated the two germline ends. The CDR3 loop reads CASSQEVRTQETQYF. Here the CDR3 DNA reads TGTGCCAGCAGCCAAGAAGTGCGGACACAAGAGACCCAGTACTTC.

This clonotype was detected only once. This chain links TRBV29-1 with TRBJ1-5; D is ambiguous. With 6 bases removed from V and 2 bases from J, the gap between germline ends came to 11 bases. This CDR3 region has 13 residues. Germline CDR1 SQVTM, CDR2 ANQGSEA. This chain's CDR3 is CSVAGSRNQPQHF. The DNA of the CDR3 is TGCAGCGTCGCGGGATCTCGCAATCAGCCCCAGCATTTT.

This clonotype was recorded once. The rearrangement links TRBV3-1 to TRBJ2-3; 9 nucleotides align to TRBD1. V lost 5 bases to trimming and J lost 4 bases; unmatched junction nucleotides: 13. Looked up from germline, CDR1 is LGHDT and CDR2 is YNNKEL (reference sequence). The CDR3 covers 17 residues. The CDR3 coding sequence is TGTGCCAGCAGCACCCGGGACAGGGAGCGCGGTGCAGATACGCAGTATTTT. The encoded protein is CASSTRDRERGADTQYF.

This rearrangement joins TRBV5-1 to TRBJ2-1; D possibly corresponds to TRBD2 (5 bases). V shed 0 bases and J shed 0 bases, with 7 bases lying between them. Germline V gene lookup returns CDR1 SGHRS and CDR2 YFSETQ. The CDR3 extends over 15 amino acids. The CDR3 DNA sequence: TGCGCCAGCAGCTTGGAAGCGGTCTCCTACAATGAGCAGTTCTTC. Translation gives CASSLEAVSYNEQFF.

The chain carries TRBV3-1 and TRBJ2-2; TRBD2 aligns across 7 bases. This CDR3 comprises 15 residues. The germline gives CDR1 LGHDT, CDR2 YNNKEL (reference sequence). V dropped 4 bases and J dropped 4; count of bases not matched to a gene: 6. CDR3 residues: CASSLGGSSTGELFF. The CDR3 bases are TGTGCCAGCAGCCTCGGCGGGAGCTCCACCGGGGAGCTGTTTTTT.

The rearrangement uses TRBV19 and TRBJ2-7; D is ambiguous. V was trimmed by 7 bases and J by 4 bases, leaving 8 bases between them. This CDR3 comprises 11 residues. Germline values: CDR1 LNHDA, CDR2 SQIVND (reference sequence). CDR3 nucleotides: TGTGCCAGTAAGTTCGGGTACGAGCAGTACTTC. As protein: CASKFGYEQYF.

The chain carries TRBV5-5 and TRBJ2-5; unclear D gene. CDR3 size: 13 residues. CDR1 SGHKS and CDR2 YYEKEE come from the germline V gene (reference sequence). V lost 4 bases and J 1 base, leaving 8 bases between the germline ends. The CDR3, as DNA: TGTGCCAGCAGCCCCGCCGTCCAAGAGACCCAGTACTTC. This translates into CASSPAVQETQYF.

This clonotype was observed once. This sequence joins TRBV7-2 and TRBJ1-5; D is unresolved. Germline-derived CDR1 and CDR2 are SGHTA and FQGNSA. This CDR3 contains 16 residues. V was trimmed by 2 bases and J by 4 bases, leaving 15 bases between them. The CDR3 bases are TGTGCCAGCAGCTTAATGTTGGGTCAGATGAATCAGCCCCAGCATTTT. Translation: CASSLMLGQMNQPQHF.

This chain uses TRBV29-1 with TRBJ2-7; the D gene is possibly TRBD2 (5 bases). The CDR3 covers 12 residues. V lost 6 bases and J 2 bases, leaving 11 bases between the germline ends. Germline CDR1 reads SQVTM; CDR2 reads ANQGSEA. In nucleotides, the CDR3 is TGCAGCGTCACGAACGGGGCCTACGAGCAGTACTTC. Residues: CSVTNGAYEQYF.

This clonotype was seen a single time. The gene calls are TRBV6-5 and TRBJ1-1; TRBD1 aligns across 9 bases. V shed 5 bases and J 4 bases; nucleotides not matched to a gene: 11. Germline V gene sequence: CDR1 MNHEY, CDR2 SVGAGI. CDR3 length: 16 residues. The CDR3 protein is CASSETGGAWVTEAFF. DNA for the CDR3: TGTGCCAGCAGTGAAACAGGGGGCGCTTGGGTCACTGAAGCTTTCTTT.

This clonotype was detected many times. The chain is built from TRBV15 and TRBJ2-1; D remains ambiguous. Between the trimmed V and J ends, which lost 1 base and 0 bases, there was a span of 7 bases. Germline CDR1 reads LNHNV; CDR2 reads YYDKDF (reference sequence). This CDR3 has 15 residues. The CDR3 spells CATSRVKSSYNEQFF. The CDR3, as DNA: TGTGCCACCAGCAGAGTAAAGAGCTCCTACAATGAGCAGTTCTTC.